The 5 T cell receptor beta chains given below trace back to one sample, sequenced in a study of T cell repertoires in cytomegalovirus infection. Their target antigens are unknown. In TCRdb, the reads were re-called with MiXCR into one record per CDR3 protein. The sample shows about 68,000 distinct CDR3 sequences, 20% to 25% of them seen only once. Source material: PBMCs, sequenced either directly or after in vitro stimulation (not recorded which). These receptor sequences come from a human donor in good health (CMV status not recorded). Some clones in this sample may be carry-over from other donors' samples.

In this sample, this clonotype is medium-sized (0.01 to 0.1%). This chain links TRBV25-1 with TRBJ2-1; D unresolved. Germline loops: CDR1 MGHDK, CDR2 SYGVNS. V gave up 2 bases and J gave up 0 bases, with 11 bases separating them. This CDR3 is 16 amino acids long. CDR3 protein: CASSEGLTSSYNEQFF. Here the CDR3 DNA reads TGTGCCAGCAGTGAAGGGCTAACCAGCTCCTACAATGAGCAGTTCTTC. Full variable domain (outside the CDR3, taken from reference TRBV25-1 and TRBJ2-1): EADIYQTPRYLVIGTGKKITLECSQTMGHDKMYWYQQDPGMELHLIHYSYGVNSTEKGDLSSESTVSRIRTEHFPLTLESARPSHTSQYLCASSEGLTSSYNEQFFGPGTRLTVL.

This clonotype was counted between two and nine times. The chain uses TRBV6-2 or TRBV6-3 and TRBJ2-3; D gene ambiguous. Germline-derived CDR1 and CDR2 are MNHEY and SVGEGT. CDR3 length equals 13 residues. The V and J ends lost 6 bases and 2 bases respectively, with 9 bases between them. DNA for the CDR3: TGTGCCAGCAGCGGGTACGACACAGATACGCAGTATTTT. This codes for CASSGYDTDTQYF.

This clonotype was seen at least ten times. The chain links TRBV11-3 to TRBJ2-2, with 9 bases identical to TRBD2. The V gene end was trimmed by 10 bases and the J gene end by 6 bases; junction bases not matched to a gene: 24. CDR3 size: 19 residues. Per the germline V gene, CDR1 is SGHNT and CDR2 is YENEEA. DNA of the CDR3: TGTGCCACAGACACGGACAGTAGAGGTAGCGGGAGAAGGTCCGGGGAGCTGTTTTTT. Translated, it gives CATDTDSRGSGRRSGELFF.

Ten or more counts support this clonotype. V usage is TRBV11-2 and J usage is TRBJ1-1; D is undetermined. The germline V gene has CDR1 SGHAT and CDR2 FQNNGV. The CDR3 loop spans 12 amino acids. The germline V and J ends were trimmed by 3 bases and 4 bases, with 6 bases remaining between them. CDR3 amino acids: CASSFQRTEAFF. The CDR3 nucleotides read TGTGCCAGCAGCTTCCAGCGCACTGAAGCTTTCTTT.

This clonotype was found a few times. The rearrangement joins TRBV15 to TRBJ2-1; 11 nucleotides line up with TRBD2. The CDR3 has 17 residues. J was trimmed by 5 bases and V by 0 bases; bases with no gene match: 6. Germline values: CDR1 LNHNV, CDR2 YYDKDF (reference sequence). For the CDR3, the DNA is TGTGCCACCAGCAGAGAACCCCTAGCGGGAGGACACAATGAGCAGTTCTTC. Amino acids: CATSREPLAGGHNEQFF. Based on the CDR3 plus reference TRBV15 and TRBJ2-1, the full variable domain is DAMVIQNPRYQVTQFGKPVTLSCSQTLNHNVMYWYQQKSSQAPKLLFHYYDKDFNNEADTPDNFQSRRPNTSFCFLDIRSPGLGDTAMYLCATSREPLAGGHNEQFFGPGTRLTVL.